This passage covers 11 T cell receptor beta chains from one sample sequenced in a study of shared clonotypes between healthy human individuals (TCRdb year 2020). Library method: the immunoSEQ multiplex PCR assay. TCRdb retrieved this table from immuneACCESS and kept in-frame rearrangements only. Not all clones are present; in checked studies, unresolved V genes account for under half, and no reason is known for the remainder. In this sample the table shows over a million clones, about 96% of which occur a single time. The top ten constitute approximately 1.2% of the sample. Specimen: naive CD4+ T cells sorted from blood. The sample's cell subset or site label is to be understood as: CD45RA+ positively selected. Receptor source: a man aged 25 to 40 in good health.

The CDR3 sequence: CASSPSTGGGYEQYF. In nucleotides, the CDR3 is TGTGCCAGCTCACCTTCGACAGGGGGCGGGTACGAGCAGTACTTC. The chain is built from TRBV18 and TRBJ2-7, with 10 bases aligning to TRBD1. After removal of 3 bases from V and 4 bases from J, the junction contained 6 bases not matched to a gene. CDR1 is KGHSH, CDR2 LQKENI, per germline. This CDR3 is 15 amino acids long. Supplemented by reference TRBV18 and TRBJ2-7, the full variable domain reads NAGVMQNPRHLVRRRGQEARLRCSPMKGHSHVYWYRQLPEEGLKFMVYLQKENIIDESGMPKERFSAEFPKEGPSILRIQQVVRGDSAAYFCASSPSTGGGYEQYFGPGTRLTVT.

This clone was seen just once. The gene calls are TRBV6-1 and TRBJ2-7; no definite D call. V lost 6 bases to trimming and J lost 0 bases, with 12 bases between them. Germline V gene data show CDR1 as MNHNS and CDR2 as SASEGT. This CDR3 spans 14 amino acids. CDR3 residues: CASSTGSSSYEQYF. CDR3 coding DNA: TGTGCCAGCAGCACCGGGTCGAGCTCCTACGAGCAGTACTTC.

The chain joins TRBV6-1 to TRBJ2-2, with unresolved D. The CDR3 totals 15 residues. Trimming removed 1 base from V and 6 bases from J, with 12 bases in between. Per the germline V gene, CDR1 is MNHNS and CDR2 is SASEGT. The CDR3 sequence: CASSEEGRMPGELFF. CDR3 sequence (DNA): TGTGCCAGCAGTGAAGAGGGCCGGATGCCCGGGGAGCTGTTTTTT.

The chain links TRBV7-6 to TRBJ1-1; a weak D match, TRBD1 (6 bases). CDR1 and CDR2 from the germline V gene are SGHVS and FNYEAQ. The CDR3 totals 14 residues. V was trimmed by 5 bases and J by 5 bases, leaving 15 bases between them. The CDR3: CASSRTTGRTEAFF. The CDR3 coding sequence is TGTGCCAGCAGCCGAACTACAGGGAGAACTGAAGCTTTCTTT. Using reference TRBV7-6 and TRBJ1-1 for the parts outside the CDR3, the full variable domain is GAGVSQSPRYKVTKRGQDVALRCDPISGHVSLYWYRQALGQGPEFLTYFNYEAQQDKSGLPNDRFSAERPEGSISTLTIQRTEQRDSAMYRCASSRTTGRTEAFFGQGTRLTVV.

The chain combines TRBV5-1 with TRBJ1-1, with TRBD1 as a possible D gene (6 bases). This CDR3 contains 16 residues. CDR1 is SGHRS and CDR2 is YFSETQ in the germline V gene. Trimming cost V 3 bases and J 1 base, with 16 bases left between them. The DNA of the CDR3 is TGCGCCAGCAGCTATGACCCACAGGGCACGAACACTGAAGCTTTCTTT. Protein sequence: CASSYDPQGTNTEAFF.

The rearrangement uses TRBV5-1 and TRBJ2-1; D gene uncertain. The V gene lost 3 bases and the J gene lost 9 bases, with 19 bases spanning the gap. The CDR3 sequence is 15 residues long. CDR1 and CDR2 from the germline V gene are SGHRS and YFSETQ. Here the CDR3 reads CASSYNWGRGGEQFF. DNA for the CDR3: TGCGCCAGCAGCTACAACTGGGGTCGAGGTGGTGAGCAGTTCTTC.

This sequence joins TRBV7-9 and TRBJ2-1; 10 bases match TRBD2. Germline trimming cut 3 bases from V and 4 bases from J; bases unmatched to any gene: 3. The CDR3 has 15 residues. CDR1 and CDR2 (germline): SEHNR, FQNEAQ (reference sequence). Here the CDR3 reads CASSFGSGRYNEQFF. CDR3 DNA: TGTGCCAGCAGCTTTGGTAGCGGGAGGTACAATGAGCAGTTCTTC.

This rearrangement joins TRBV18 to TRBJ2-7; 7 positions agree with TRBD1. The CDR3 length is 16 residues. The V and J ends lost 4 bases and 4 bases, in that order; junction bases with no gene match: 13. Germline CDR1 reads KGHSH; CDR2 reads LQKENI. The CDR3 protein is CASSQLGTADGYEQYF. In nucleotides, the CDR3 is TGTGCCAGCTCACAACTCGGGACAGCCGACGGATACGAGCAGTACTTC.

This chain links TRBV7-8 with TRBJ2-7; 10 bases line up with TRBD2. CDR1 is SGHVS, CDR2 FQNEAQ, per germline. The ends lost 1 base at V and 2 bases at J; junction bases unmatched: 8. The CDR3 is made up of 17 amino acids. The CDR3 region is CASSLGPGLARTYEQYF. The CDR3 DNA sequence: TGTGCCAGCAGCTTAGGACCGGGACTAGCGAGAACCTACGAGCAGTACTTC.

The chain employs TRBV7-9 and TRBJ2-3; no firm D call. The V and J ends lost 2 bases and 2 bases respectively, with 5 bases between them. Germline CDR1 and CDR2: SEHNR and FQNEAQ (reference sequence). The CDR3 runs to 13 residues. Here the CDR3 DNA reads TGTGCCAGCAGCTTAACCGACACAGATACGCAGTATTTT. It codes for CASSLTDTDTQYF. The variable domain in full, completed from reference TRBV7-9 and TRBJ2-3, reads DTGVSQNPRHKITKRGQNVTFRCDPISEHNRLYWYRQTLGQGPEFLTYFQNEAQLEKSRLLSDRFSAERPKGSFSTLEIQRTEQGDSAMYLCASSLTDTDTQYFGPGTRLTVL.

In its sample, this clone was seen once. The rearrangement links TRBV5-4 to TRBJ2-5, with 8 bases aligning to TRBD1. The DNA end favors TRBJ2-7, so the J call may be wrong. The CDR3 sequence is 15 residues long. CDR1 and CDR2 (germline): SGHNT, YYREEE (reference sequence). CDR3 in amino acids: CASSLGSDRVYEQYF. Written as DNA, the CDR3 is TGTGCCAGCAGCTTGGGTTCGGACAGGGTGTACGAGCAGTACTTC.